The 29 T cell receptor beta chains reported below all come from one sample, sequenced in a study of blood T cell repertoires in COVID-19. The method was immunoSEQ multiplex PCR; TCRdb's version includes in-frame clones alone and lacks a portion of them. The sample consists of 100,000 to 150,000 clones, about 85% of them appearing once. Sample: peripheral blood. The receptors come from a human donor in a cohort sampled during active COVID-19.

The V and J genes are TRBV27 and TRBJ2-3, with 12 bases fitting TRBD2. From germline, CDR1 is MNHEY and CDR2 SMNVEV (reference sequence). V gave up 6 bases and J gave up 1 base; unmatched junction bases: 2. This CDR3 spans 15 amino acids. The CDR3 sequence is CASRRTSGGTDTQYF. DNA for the CDR3: TGTGCCAGCAGGAGGACTAGCGGGGGCACAGATACGCAGTATTTT.

The V gene is TRBV5-1, the J gene TRBJ1-1; no clear D. CDR3 size: 15 residues. Trimming cost V 0 bases and J 0 bases, with 9 bases left between them. The germline V gene encodes CDR1 SGHRS and CDR2 YFSETQ. DNA for the CDR3: TGCGCCAGCAGCTTGGGAATCAACATGAACACTGAAGCTTTCTTT. It specifies CASSLGINMNTEAFF.

V usage is TRBV7-9 and J usage is TRBJ2-7; a weak D match, TRBD2 (6 bases). V gave up 1 base and J gave up 4 bases, with 11 bases separating them. This CDR3 region has 14 residues. Germline assignment: CDR1 SEHNR and CDR2 FQNEAQ (reference sequence). DNA for the CDR3: TGTGCCAGCAGCTTAGAAACCGGGAGATACGAGCAGTACTTC. Its translation: CASSLETGRYEQYF. The variable domain in full, completed from reference TRBV7-9 and TRBJ2-7, reads DTGVSQNPRHKITKRGQNVTFRCDPISEHNRLYWYRQTLGQGPEFLTYFQNEAQLEKSRLLSDRFSAERPKGSFSTLEIQRTEQGDSAMYLCASSLETGRYEQYFGPGTRLTVT.

The chain is built from TRBV11-3 and TRBJ1-2, with D uncertain. The CDR3 contains 12 residues. The germline V gene encodes CDR1 SGHNT and CDR2 YENEEA. The ends were cut back, 0 bases at V and 8 bases at J, with 7 bases in the middle. The CDR3 DNA is TGTGCCAGCAGCTTAGATCCGGGAGGCTACACCTTC. Translating it yields CASSLDPGGYTF.

This chain connects TRBV20-1 to TRBJ1-5; D perhaps matches TRBD1 (6 bases). This CDR3 is 17 amino acids long. CDR1 and CDR2 from the germline V gene are DFQATT and SNEGSKA (reference sequence). Trimming took off 3 bases at V and 0 bases at J, with 18 bases between the two ends. The CDR3 spells CSASRPTGHLSNQPQHF. The CDR3 DNA follows: TGCAGTGCTAGTCGGCCTACAGGGCACCTTAGCAATCAGCCCCAGCATTTT.

This clone was observed once. The chain employs TRBV27 and TRBJ1-2; weak D call: TRBD1 (6 bases). CDR1 is MNHEY, CDR2 SMNVEV, per germline (reference sequence). There are 13 residues in the CDR3. The V end lost 2 bases, the J end lost 8 bases, and 12 bases lay between the germline ends. The DNA of the CDR3 is TGTGCCAGCAGTTTAATGGGGGCGTGGGGCTACACCTTC. The encoded protein is CASSLMGAWGYTF.

This chain connects TRBV5-1 to TRBJ2-5, with TRBD1 as a possible D gene (6 bases). The CDR3 contains 12 residues. CDR1 and CDR2 (germline): SGHRS, YFSETQ. Trimming shortened V by 3 bases and J by 13 bases, and 16 bases separated the two germline ends. CDR3 residues: CASSWDQGLGYF. CDR3 sequence (DNA): TGCGCCAGCAGCTGGGACCAGGGGCTTGGGTACTTC.

The chain uses TRBV5-1 and TRBJ2-5; no reliable D call. Trimming pared 6 bases from V and 0 bases from J, leaving 12 bases between. The CDR3 sequence is 14 residues long. The germline V gene has CDR1 SGHRS and CDR2 YFSETQ. CDR3 sequence: CASTNPPDQETQYF. The CDR3 nucleotides are TGCGCCAGCACCAATCCACCGGACCAAGAGACCCAGTACTTC.

The genes are TRBV9 and TRBJ2-3, with 11 bases aligning to TRBD2. This CDR3 is built from 16 residues. Germline-derived CDR1 and CDR2 are SGDLS and YYNGEE. J gave up 4 bases and V 2 bases, and 6 bases lay outside the gene matches. Written as DNA, the CDR3 is TGTGCCAGCAGCGTTCATAGCGGGGGGGCCCCAGATACGCAGTATTTT. Encoded protein: CASSVHSGGAPDTQYF.

This clone was seen just once. The chain joins TRBV3-1 (or the pseudogene TRBV3-2) to TRBJ1-2, with 7 bases that match TRBD1. The CDR3 spans 15 residues. Germline-derived CDR1 and CDR2 are LGHDT and YNNKEL (reference sequence). The V gene end was trimmed by 3 bases and the J gene end by 2 bases; junction bases not matched to a gene: 6. CDR3 region: CASSHRTGDNYGYTF. CDR3 bases: TGTGCCAGCAGCCACCGGACAGGAGACAACTATGGCTACACCTTC.

The V and J genes are TRBV29-1 and TRBJ1-5; weak D call: TRBD1 (5 bases). Germline CDR1 SQVTM, CDR2 ANQGSEA. V shed 1 base and J shed 3 bases, with 10 bases lying between them. The CDR3 has 14 residues. The CDR3 region is CSVEGVGVNQPQHF. DNA for the CDR3: TGCAGCGTTGAAGGTGTAGGGGTCAATCAGCCCCAGCATTTT.

Here the CDR3 DNA reads TGTGCCAGCAGCCCATGGGCCATGGGGCAGTATTTT. Translation: CASSPWAMGQYF. This chain links TRBV5-8 with TRBJ2-3; D is ambiguous. The CDR3 runs 12 residues. Germline CDR1 SGHTS, CDR2 YDEGEE. Trimming pared 4 bases from V and 11 bases from J, leaving 14 bases between.

The rearrangement joins TRBV21-1 to TRBJ2-7; the table calls TRBD2, which could not be checked here. TRBV21-1 has pseudogene status. The length of the CDR3 is 15 residues. CDR3: CASSTRTSGRSEQYF. CDR3 bases: TGTGCCAGCAGCACCAGGACTAGCGGGAGATCCGAGCAGTACTTC.

The V call is TRBV5-8, the J call TRBJ2-7, with TRBD1 identical over 8 bases. Germline V gives CDR1 SGHTS, CDR2 YDEGEE. The CDR3 spans 14 residues. The ends lost 4 bases at V and 2 bases at J; junction bases unmatched: 5. CDR3 nucleotide sequence: TGTGCCAGCAGCGCAAACAGGGGGGCCTACGAGCAGTACTTC. Its protein product is CASSANRGAYEQYF.

The chain couples TRBV6-6 to TRBJ2-7; a possible D gene is TRBD2 (5 bases). Deletions cut 2 bases from V and 5 bases from J, with 13 bases between. This CDR3 comprises 14 residues. Germline CDR1 is MNHNY and CDR2 is SVGAGI (reference sequence). CDR3 in amino acids: CASSYATFGNEQYF. The CDR3 coding sequence is TGTGCCAGCAGTTACGCCACCTTCGGGAACGAGCAGTACTTC.

The chain uses TRBV7-2 and TRBJ1-5, with 7 bases aligning to TRBD1. The CDR3 has 16 residues. V trimming: 1 base; J trimming: 4 bases; junction bases outside the gene matches: 7. In germline, CDR1 is SGHTA, CDR2 FQGNSA. Written as DNA, the CDR3 is TGTGCCAGCAGCTTAGGGCTGTGGGGACAGAATCAGCCCCAGCATTTT. This gives the protein CASSLGLWGQNQPQHF. The variable domain in full, completed from reference TRBV7-2 and TRBJ1-5, reads GAGVSQSPSNKVTEKGKDVELRCDPISGHTALYWYRQSLGQGLEFLIYFQGNSAPDKSGLPSDRFSAERTGGSVSTLTIQRTQQEDSAVYLCASSLGLWGQNQPQHFGDGTRLSIL.

The V call is TRBV28, the J call TRBJ2-7, with 7 bases aligning to TRBD2. V lost 5 bases and J lost 2; bases outside the gene matches: 9. The germline V gene has CDR1 MDHEN and CDR2 SYDVKM. CDR3 length: 15 residues. Written as DNA, the CDR3 is TGTGCCAGCAGTCCGGGGGGAGGGATCACCTACGAGCAGTACTTC. Protein product: CASSPGGGITYEQYF.

The chain recombines TRBV30 with TRBJ1-5; D gene ambiguous. V was clipped by 5 bases and J by 4 bases, with 12 bases between them. Germline V lookup: CDR1 GTSNPN, CDR2 SVGIG (reference sequence). The CDR3 loop spans 13 amino acids. CDR3 sequence: CAWRASGNQPQHF. The DNA of the CDR3 is TGTGCCTGGCGGGCCTCGGGGAATCAGCCCCAGCATTTT.

The chain couples TRBV10-1 to TRBJ2-1; 10 bases are shared with TRBD2. CDR3 length equals 15 residues. Trimming removed 3 bases from V and 6 bases from J; junction bases left unmatched: 5. CDR1 and CDR2 (germline): WNHNN, SYGVQD (reference sequence). The CDR3 nucleotides are TGCGCCAGCAGTGACCTAGCGGGAGAGATCAATGAGCAGTTCTTC. Protein sequence: CASSDLAGEINEQFF.

CDR3: CASSYLARGNEQFF. The CDR3 region has the DNA TGTGCCAGCAGTTACTTAGCGCGGGGCAATGAGCAGTTCTTC. The J gene is TRBJ2-1, the V gene TRBV6-6; D possibly corresponds to TRBD2 (6 bases). Germline loops: CDR1 MNHNY, CDR2 SVGAGI (reference sequence). CDR3 length: 14 amino acids. Deletions cut 1 base from V and 6 bases from J, with 10 bases between.

The V and J genes are TRBV28 and TRBJ1-5; D is unclear. The CDR3 consists of 15 residues. CDR1 MDHEN and CDR2 SYDVKM come from the germline V gene. V dropped 7 bases and J dropped 0 bases, with 13 bases sitting between them. The CDR3, as DNA: TGTGCCAGCACCCAACAACAGTATAGCAATCAGCCCCAGCATTTT. Its protein product is CASTQQQYSNQPQHF.

This chain connects TRBV27 to TRBJ1-1; 7 bases are a match to TRBD1. CDR1 and CDR2 from the germline V gene are MNHEY and SMNVEV (reference sequence). V was pared by 2 bases and J by 5 bases, with 5 bases of the junction left unmatched. The CDR3 runs 14 residues. The CDR3 bases are TGTGCCAGCAGTTTAAAGGGGGCGGGGACTGAAGCTTTCTTT. Its translation is CASSLKGAGTEAFF.

This clone is a singleton in its sample. This chain uses TRBV18 with TRBJ2-1; 8 bases agree with TRBD1. CDR1 and CDR2 (germline): KGHSH, LQKENI. This CDR3 contains 16 residues. Trimming removed 6 bases from V and 0 bases from J; junction bases left unmatched: 7. The CDR3 spells CASSRRDRSSYNEQFF. The DNA of the CDR3 is TGTGCCAGCTCCCGCCGGGACAGGAGCTCCTACAATGAGCAGTTCTTC.

This chain joins TRBV6-5 and TRBJ1-1; 7 bases fit TRBD1. Germline V gives CDR1 MNHEY, CDR2 SVGAGI. The CDR3 has 15 residues. V lost 0 bases and J lost 5; bases outside the gene matches: 6. In DNA form, the CDR3 reads TGTGCCAGCAGTTACTCAGGGGGCGGTTGGACTGAAGCTTTCTTT. It specifies CASSYSGGGWTEAFF.

Worth noting for this clone: Other nucleotide sequences from this sample produce the same CDR3. The CDR3 DNA follows: TGTGCCAGCAGCGTAGGGGGGACAGGCTACGAGCAGTACTTC. Its translation is CASSVGGTGYEQYF. V usage is TRBV9 and J usage is TRBJ2-7; the match to TRBD1 covers 8 bases. CDR3 length: 14 amino acids. J gave up 3 bases and V 0 bases, and 2 bases lay outside the gene matches. The germline CDR1 and CDR2 sequences are SGDLS and YYNGEE.

This clone appeared once. This chain joins TRBV19 and TRBJ2-6; D ambiguous. Germline V gene sequence: CDR1 LNHDA, CDR2 SQIVND (reference sequence). Trimming removed 1 base at V and 2 bases at J, with 12 bases between. The CDR3 covers 17 residues. The DNA for the CDR3 is TGTGCCAGTAGTATAGTGATTAGCTCCGCTGGGGCCAACGTCCTGACTTTC. This sequence encodes CASSIVISSAGANVLTF. The variable domain in full, completed from reference TRBV19 and TRBJ2-6, reads DGGITQSPKYLFRKEGQNVTLSCEQNLNHDAMYWYRQDPGQGLRLIYYSQIVNDFQKGDIAEGYSVSREKKESFPLTVTSAQKNPTAFYLCASSIVISSAGANVLTFGAGSRLTVL.

V and J are TRBV12-3 or TRBV12-4 and TRBJ2-5; 9 bases align to TRBD1. With 11 bases clipped from V and 1 base from J, the junction kept 5 bases outside the gene matches. CDR3 length: 13 residues. CDR3 loop: CAGGTGSQETQYF. In nucleotides, the CDR3 is TGTGCCGGGGGGACAGGGTCCCAAGAGACCCAGTACTTC.

This clone is a singleton in its sample. The chain recombines TRBV11-3 with TRBJ2-4; TRBD2 matches 7 bases. CDR1 is SGHNT and CDR2 is YENEEA in the germline V gene. The ends lost 1 base at V and 1 base at J; junction bases unmatched: 1. This CDR3 has 15 residues. CDR3 region: CASSLGGSAKNIQYF. CDR3 sequence (DNA): TGTGCCAGCAGCTTAGGCGGGAGTGCCAAAAACATTCAGTACTTC.

This chain connects TRBV24-1 to TRBJ2-3, with 16 bases identical to TRBD2. Germline trimming cut 7 bases from V and 0 bases from J; bases unmatched to any gene: 12. Per the germline V gene, CDR1 is KGHDR and CDR2 is SFDVKD. The CDR3 loop spans 20 amino acids. CDR3 residues: CATSAHPGTSGGASTDTQYF. The CDR3 DNA reads as TGTGCCACCAGCGCTCACCCCGGGACTAGCGGGGGGGCTAGCACAGATACGCAGTATTTT.